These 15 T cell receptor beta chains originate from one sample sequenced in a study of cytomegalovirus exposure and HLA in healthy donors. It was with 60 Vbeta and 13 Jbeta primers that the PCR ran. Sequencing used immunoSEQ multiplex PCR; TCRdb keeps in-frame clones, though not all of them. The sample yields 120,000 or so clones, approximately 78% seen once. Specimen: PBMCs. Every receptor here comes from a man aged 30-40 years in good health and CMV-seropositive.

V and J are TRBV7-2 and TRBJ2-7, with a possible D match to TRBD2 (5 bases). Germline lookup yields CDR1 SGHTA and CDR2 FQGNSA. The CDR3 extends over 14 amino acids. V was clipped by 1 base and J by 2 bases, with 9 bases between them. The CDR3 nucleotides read TGTGCCAGCAGCTTAGGAGGGCGGCCCTACGAGCAGTACTTC. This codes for CASSLGGRPYEQYF.

The CDR3 DNA is TGTGCCAGCAGCTTAAGGAAAGCGGCCAATGAGCAGTTCTTC. Protein: CASSLRKAANEQFF. The chain combines TRBV11-1 with TRBJ2-1; tentatively, D is TRBD2 (5 bases). The CDR3 runs 14 residues. Germline V gene lookup returns CDR1 SGHAT and CDR2 FQDESV (reference sequence). Deletions cut 2 bases from V and 6 bases from J, with 11 bases between.

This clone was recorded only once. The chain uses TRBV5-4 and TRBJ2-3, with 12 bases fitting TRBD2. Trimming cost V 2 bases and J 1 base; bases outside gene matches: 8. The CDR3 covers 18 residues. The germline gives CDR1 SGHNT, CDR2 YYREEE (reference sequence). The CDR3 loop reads CASSFGLAGGLGTDTQYF. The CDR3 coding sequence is TGTGCCAGCAGCTTCGGGCTAGCGGGAGGGCTGGGCACAGATACGCAGTATTTT.

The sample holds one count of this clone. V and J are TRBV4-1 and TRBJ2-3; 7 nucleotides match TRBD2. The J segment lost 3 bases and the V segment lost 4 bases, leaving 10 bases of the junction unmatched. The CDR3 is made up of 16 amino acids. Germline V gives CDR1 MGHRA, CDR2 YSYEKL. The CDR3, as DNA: TGCGCCAGCAGCCTTTGGCTAGCGGCGAGGACAGATACGCAGTATTTT. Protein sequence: CASSLWLAARTDTQYF.

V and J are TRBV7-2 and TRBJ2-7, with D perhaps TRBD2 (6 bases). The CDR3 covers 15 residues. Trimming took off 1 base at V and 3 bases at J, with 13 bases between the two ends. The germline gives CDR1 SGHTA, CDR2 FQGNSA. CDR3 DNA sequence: TGTGCCAGCAGCTTAGTTTCCGGGAGCCTCTACGAGCAGTACTTC. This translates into CASSLVSGSLYEQYF.

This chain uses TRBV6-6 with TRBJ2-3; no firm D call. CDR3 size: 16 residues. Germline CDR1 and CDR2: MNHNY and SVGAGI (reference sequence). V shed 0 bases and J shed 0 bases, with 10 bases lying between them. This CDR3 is CASSYSFPSSTDTQYF. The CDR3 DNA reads TGTGCCAGCAGTTACTCGTTCCCCTCTAGCACAGATACGCAGTATTTT.

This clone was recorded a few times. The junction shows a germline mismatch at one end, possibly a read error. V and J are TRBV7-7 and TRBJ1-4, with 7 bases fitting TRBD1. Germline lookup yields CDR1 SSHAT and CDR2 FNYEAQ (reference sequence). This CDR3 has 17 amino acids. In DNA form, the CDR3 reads TGTGCTAGCAGCTTAGCTGGGTCGGGACAGCCGAATGAAAAACTGTTTTTT. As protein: CASSLAGSGQPNEKLFF.

The CDR3 loop is CASSQEAELTGELFF. The CDR3 DNA reads as TGCGCCAGCAGCCAAGAGGCCGAACTAACCGGGGAGCTGTTTTTT. The chain links TRBV4-3 to TRBJ2-2; D uncertain. This CDR3 region has 15 residues. Germline V gene lookup returns CDR1 LGHNA and CDR2 YSLEER. V shed 0 bases and J shed 5 bases, with 10 bases lying between them.

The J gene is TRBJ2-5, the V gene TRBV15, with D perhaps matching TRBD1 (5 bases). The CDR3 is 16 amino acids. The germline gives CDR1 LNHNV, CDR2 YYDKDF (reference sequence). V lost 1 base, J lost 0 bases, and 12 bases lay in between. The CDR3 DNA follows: TGTGCCACCAGCAGAGCCCAGGGATTAAACCAAGAGACCCAGTACTTC. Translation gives CATSRAQGLNQETQYF.

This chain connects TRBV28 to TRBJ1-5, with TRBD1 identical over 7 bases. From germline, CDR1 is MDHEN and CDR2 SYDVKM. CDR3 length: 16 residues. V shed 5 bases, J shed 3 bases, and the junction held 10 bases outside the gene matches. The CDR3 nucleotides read TGTGCCAGCAGTCTTACGGACAGGCTATCCAATCAGCCCCAGCATTTT. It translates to CASSLTDRLSNQPQHF. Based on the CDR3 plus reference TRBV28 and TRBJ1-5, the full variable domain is DVKVTQSSRYLVKRTGEKVFLECVQDMDHENMFWYRQDPGLGLRLIYFSYDVKMKEKGDIPEGYSVSREKKERFSLILESASTNQTSMYLCASSLTDRLSNQPQHFGDGTRLSIL.

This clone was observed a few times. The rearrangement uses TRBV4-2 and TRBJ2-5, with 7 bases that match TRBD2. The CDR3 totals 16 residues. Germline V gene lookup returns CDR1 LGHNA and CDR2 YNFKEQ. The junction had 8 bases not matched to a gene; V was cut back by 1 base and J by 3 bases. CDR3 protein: CASSQGGGSWEETQYF. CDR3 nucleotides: TGTGCCAGCAGCCAAGGAGGCGGGAGCTGGGAAGAGACCCAGTACTTC.

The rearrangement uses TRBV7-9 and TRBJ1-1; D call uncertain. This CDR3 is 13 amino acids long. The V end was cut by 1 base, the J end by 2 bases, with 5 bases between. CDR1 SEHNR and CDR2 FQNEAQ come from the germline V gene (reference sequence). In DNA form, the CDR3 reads TGTGCCAGCAGCTTAGGGAGTAACACTGAAGCTTTCTTT. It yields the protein CASSLGSNTEAFF.

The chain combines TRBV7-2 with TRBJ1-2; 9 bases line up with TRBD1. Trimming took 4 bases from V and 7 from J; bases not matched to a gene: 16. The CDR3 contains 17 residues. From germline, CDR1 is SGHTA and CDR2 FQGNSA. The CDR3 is CASSSGQGQEYGSGYTF. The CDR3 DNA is TGTGCCAGCAGCTCCGGACAGGGGCAAGAATATGGTTCTGGCTACACCTTC.

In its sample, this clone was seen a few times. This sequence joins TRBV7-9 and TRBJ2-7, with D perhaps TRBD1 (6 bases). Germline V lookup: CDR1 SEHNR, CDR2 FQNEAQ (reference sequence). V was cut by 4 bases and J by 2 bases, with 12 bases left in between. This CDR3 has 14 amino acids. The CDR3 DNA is TGTGCCAGCAGCTCAAGACAGGTCGCCTACGAGCAGTACTTC. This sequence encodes CASSSRQVAYEQYF.

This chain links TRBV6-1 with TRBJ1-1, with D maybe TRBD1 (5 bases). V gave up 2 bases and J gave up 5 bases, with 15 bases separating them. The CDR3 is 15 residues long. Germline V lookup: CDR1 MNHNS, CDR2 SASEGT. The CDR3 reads CASSEPTAGQTEAFF. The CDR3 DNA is TGTGCCAGCAGTGAACCTACGGCGGGGCAAACTGAAGCTTTCTTT.